Listed below are T cell receptor beta chains from one sample, sequenced in a study of tumor-infiltrating lymphocytes in primary liver carcinoma. MiXCR, run by TCRdb on the multiplex PCR reads, gives a single entry per CDR3 protein. The sample lists fewer than 90,000 distinct CDR3 sequences, 65% to 80% occurring once. Input material: liver tumor tissue from sampling region 1. The receptors were gathered from a man aged 40-55 years with primary liver carcinoma and hepatitis B virus infection. Both conserved end residues are part of each CDR3. Fields, in order: clone size, J gene, V gene, CDR3 protein. Where a row states a size, it is once, few, many or the class of an expanded clone; other rows omit it.

abundance: .; j_gene: TRBJ1-1; v_gene: TRBV7-3; CDR3aa: CAISLTGLGGRTEAFF
abundance: .; j_gene: TRBJ2-5; v_gene: TRBV12-3/TRBV12-4; CDR3aa: CASHGDGEETQYF
abundance: .; j_gene: TRBJ2-1; v_gene: TRBV4-1; CDR3aa: CASGQAETEQFF
abundance: many; j_gene: TRBJ2-5; v_gene: TRBV7-9; CDR3aa: CASTPGTGGTTQYF
abundance: .; j_gene: TRBJ2-3; v_gene: TRBV20-1; CDR3aa: CSANQYFADTQYF
abundance: .; j_gene: TRBJ2-2; v_gene: TRBV6-1; CDR3aa: CSSRPDTGELFF
abundance: once; j_gene: TRBJ2-7; v_gene: TRBV4-1; CDR3aa: CASSQVPYEKYF
abundance: .; j_gene: TRBJ2-7; v_gene: TRBV29-1; CDR3aa: CSAWSSGSSYVQYF
abundance: .; j_gene: TRBJ1-1; v_gene: TRBV6-5; CDR3aa: CVSGPPARDGAFF
abundance: many; j_gene: TRBJ2-7; v_gene: TRBV29-1; CDR3aa: CSAEVTHEQYF
abundance: .; j_gene: TRBJ2-1; v_gene: TRBV29-1; CDR3aa: CSVERTSRGNEQFF